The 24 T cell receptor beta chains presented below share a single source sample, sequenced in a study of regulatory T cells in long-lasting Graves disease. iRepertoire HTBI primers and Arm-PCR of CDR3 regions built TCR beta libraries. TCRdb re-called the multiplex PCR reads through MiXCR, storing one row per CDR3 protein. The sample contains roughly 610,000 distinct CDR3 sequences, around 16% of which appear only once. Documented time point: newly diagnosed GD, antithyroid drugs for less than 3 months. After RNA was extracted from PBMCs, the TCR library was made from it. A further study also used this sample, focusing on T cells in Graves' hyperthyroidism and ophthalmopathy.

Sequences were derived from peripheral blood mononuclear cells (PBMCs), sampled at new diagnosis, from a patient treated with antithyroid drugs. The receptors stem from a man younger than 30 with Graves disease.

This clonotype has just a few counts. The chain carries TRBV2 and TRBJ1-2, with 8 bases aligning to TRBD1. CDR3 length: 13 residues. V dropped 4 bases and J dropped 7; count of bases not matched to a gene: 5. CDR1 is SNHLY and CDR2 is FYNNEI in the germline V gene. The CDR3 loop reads CASSGAGGGGYTF. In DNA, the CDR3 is TGTGCCAGCAGTGGAGCAGGGGGCGGTGGCTACACCTTC.

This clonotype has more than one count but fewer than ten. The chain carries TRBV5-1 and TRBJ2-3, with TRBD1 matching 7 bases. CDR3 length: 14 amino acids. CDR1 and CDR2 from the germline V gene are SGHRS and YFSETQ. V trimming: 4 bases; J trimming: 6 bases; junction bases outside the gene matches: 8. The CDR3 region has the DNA TGCGCCAGCAGCCCGGGACAGCTCGGGGATACGCAGTATTTT. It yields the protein CASSPGQLGDTQYF.

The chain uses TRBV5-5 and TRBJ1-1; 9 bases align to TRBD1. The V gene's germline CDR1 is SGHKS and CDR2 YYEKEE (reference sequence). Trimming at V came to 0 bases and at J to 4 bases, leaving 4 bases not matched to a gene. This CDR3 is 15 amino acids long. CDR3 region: CASSLAGQGITEAFF. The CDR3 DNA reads TGTGCCAGCAGCTTGGCGGGACAGGGCATCACTGAAGCTTTCTTT. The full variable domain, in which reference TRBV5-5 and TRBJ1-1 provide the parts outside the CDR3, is DAGVTQSPTHLIKTRGQQVTLRCSPISGHKSVSWYQQVLGQGPQFIFQYYEKEERGRGNFPDRFSARQFPNYSSELNVNALLLGDSALYLCASSLAGQGITEAFFGQGTRLTVV.

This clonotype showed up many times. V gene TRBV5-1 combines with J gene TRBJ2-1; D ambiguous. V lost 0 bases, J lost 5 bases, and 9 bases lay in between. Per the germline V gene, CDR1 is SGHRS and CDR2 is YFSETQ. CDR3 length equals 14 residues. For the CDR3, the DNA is TGCGCCAGCAGCTTGGAGCCAGCCAACAATGAGCAGTTCTTC. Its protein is CASSLEPANNEQFF.

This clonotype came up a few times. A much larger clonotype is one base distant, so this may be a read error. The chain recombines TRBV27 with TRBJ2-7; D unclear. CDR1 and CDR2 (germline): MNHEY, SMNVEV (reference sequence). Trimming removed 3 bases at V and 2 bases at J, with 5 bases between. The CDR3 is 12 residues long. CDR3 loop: CASSFNPYEQYF. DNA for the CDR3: TGTGCCAGCAGTTTCAATCCCTACGAGCAGTACTTC.

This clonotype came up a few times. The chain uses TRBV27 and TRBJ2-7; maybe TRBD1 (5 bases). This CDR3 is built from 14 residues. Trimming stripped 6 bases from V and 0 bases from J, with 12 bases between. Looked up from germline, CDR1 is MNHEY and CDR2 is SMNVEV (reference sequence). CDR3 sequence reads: CASSKGASSYEQYF. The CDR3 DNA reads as TGTGCCAGCAGCAAAGGGGCTTCCTCCTACGAGCAGTACTTC.

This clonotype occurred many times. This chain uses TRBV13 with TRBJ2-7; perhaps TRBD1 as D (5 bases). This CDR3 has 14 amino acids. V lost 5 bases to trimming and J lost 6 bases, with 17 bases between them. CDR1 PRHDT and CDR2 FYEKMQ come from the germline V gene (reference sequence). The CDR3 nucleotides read TGTGCCAGCAGCCCAAGGGCGCCAGGGCCCGAGCAGTACTTC. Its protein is CASSPRAPGPEQYF.

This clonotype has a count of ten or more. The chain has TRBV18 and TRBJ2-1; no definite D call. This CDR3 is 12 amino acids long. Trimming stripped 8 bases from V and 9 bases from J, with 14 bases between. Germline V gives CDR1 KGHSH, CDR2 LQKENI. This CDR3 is CASSPLAGEQFF. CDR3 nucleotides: TGTGCCAGCAGCCCACTCGCTGGTGAGCAGTTCTTC.

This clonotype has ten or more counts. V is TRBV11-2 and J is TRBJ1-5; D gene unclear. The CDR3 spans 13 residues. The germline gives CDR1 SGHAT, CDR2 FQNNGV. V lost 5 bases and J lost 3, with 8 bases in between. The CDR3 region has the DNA TGTGCCAGCAGCCCCGGTAACAATCAGCCCCAGCATTTT. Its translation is CASSPGNNQPQHF.

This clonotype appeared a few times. This chain's CDR3 is CAISENNMNTEAFF. The CDR3, as DNA: TGTGCCATCAGTGAGAACAATATGAACACTGAAGCTTTCTTT. V gene TRBV10-3 combines with J gene TRBJ1-1; D is ambiguous. Trimming removed 2 bases at V and 0 bases at J, with 7 bases between. The germline gives CDR1 ENHRY, CDR2 SYGVKD. CDR3 size: 14 residues.

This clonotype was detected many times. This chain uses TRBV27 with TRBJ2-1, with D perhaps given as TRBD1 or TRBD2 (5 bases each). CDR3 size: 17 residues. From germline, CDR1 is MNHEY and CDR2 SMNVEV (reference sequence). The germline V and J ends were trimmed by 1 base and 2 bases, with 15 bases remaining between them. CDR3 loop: CASSLLQGEGPYNEQFF. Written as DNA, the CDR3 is TGTGCCAGCAGTTTATTGCAGGGTGAGGGCCCCTACAATGAGCAGTTCTTC.

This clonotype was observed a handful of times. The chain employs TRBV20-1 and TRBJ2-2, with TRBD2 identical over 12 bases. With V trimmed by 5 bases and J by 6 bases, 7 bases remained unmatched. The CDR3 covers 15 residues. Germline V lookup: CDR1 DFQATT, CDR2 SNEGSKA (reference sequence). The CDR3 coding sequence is TGCAGTGCTGTTACTAGCGGGAGGTTTGCCGGGGAGCTGTTTTTT. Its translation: CSAVTSGRFAGELFF.

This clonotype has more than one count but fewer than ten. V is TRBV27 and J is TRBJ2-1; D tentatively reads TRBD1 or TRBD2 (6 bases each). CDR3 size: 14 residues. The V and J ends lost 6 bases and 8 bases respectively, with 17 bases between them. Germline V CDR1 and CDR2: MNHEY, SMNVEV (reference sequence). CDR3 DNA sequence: TGTGCCAGCAGACCTCCGGGGGCGAACGATGAGCAGTTCTTC. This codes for CASRPPGANDEQFF.

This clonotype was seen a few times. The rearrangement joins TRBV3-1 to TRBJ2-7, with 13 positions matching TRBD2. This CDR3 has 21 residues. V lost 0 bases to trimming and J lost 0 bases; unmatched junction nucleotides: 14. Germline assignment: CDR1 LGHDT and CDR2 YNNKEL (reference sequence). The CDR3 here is CASSQDLDTSGRAGSSYEQYF. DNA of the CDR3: TGTGCCAGCAGCCAAGATTTGGATACTAGCGGGAGGGCCGGATCCTCCTACGAGCAGTACTTC.

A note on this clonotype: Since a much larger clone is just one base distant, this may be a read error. The CDR3 coding sequence is TGTGCCAGCAGTTGGGACCCCTCCTACGAGCAGTACTTC. Its translation is CASSWDPSYEQYF. V is TRBV28 and J is TRBJ2-7; D possibly uses TRBD1 or TRBD2 (5 bases each). CDR3 length equals 13 residues. Germline assignment: CDR1 MDHEN and CDR2 SYDVKM. Trimming pared 4 bases from V and 0 bases from J, leaving 7 bases between. The entire variable domain, with the rest obtained from reference TRBV28 and TRBJ2-7, is as follows: DVKVTQSSRYLVKRTGEKVFLECVQDMDHENMFWYRQDPGLGLRLIYFSYDVKMKEKGDIPEGYSVSREKKERFSLILESASTNQTSMYLCASSWDPSYEQYFGPGTRLTVT.

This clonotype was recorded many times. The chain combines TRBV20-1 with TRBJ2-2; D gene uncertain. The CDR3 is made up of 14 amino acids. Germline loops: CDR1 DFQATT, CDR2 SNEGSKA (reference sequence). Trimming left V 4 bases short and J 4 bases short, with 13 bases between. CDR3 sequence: CSATVSGSTGELFF. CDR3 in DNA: TGCAGTGCTACTGTTAGTGGAAGCACCGGGGAGCTGTTTTTT.

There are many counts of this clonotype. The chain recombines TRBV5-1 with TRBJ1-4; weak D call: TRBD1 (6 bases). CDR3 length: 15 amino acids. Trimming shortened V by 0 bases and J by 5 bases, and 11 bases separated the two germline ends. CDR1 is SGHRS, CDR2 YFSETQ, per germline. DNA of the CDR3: TGCGCCAGCAGCTTGGCGGGACAAGAGAATGAAAAACTGTTTTTT. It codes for CASSLAGQENEKLFF.

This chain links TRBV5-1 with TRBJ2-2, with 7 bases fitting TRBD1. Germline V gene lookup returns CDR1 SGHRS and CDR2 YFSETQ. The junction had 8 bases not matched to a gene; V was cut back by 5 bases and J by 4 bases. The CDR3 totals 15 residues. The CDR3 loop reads CASRLTGSPTGELFF. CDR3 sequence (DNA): TGCGCCAGCAGATTGACAGGGTCCCCCACCGGGGAGCTGTTTTTT.

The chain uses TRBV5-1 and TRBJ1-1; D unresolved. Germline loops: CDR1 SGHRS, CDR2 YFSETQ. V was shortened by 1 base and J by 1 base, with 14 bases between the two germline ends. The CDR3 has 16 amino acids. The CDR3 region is CASSLSSHGPNTEAFF. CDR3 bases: TGCGCCAGCAGCTTGTCATCCCACGGGCCGAACACTGAAGCTTTCTTT.

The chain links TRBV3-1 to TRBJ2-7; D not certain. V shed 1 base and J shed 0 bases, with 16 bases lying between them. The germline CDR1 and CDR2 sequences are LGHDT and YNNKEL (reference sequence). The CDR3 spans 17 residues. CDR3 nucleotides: TGTGCCAGCAGCCAAGTCTGTCTCCCCGTGAGCTCCTACGAGCAGTACTTC. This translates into CASSQVCLPVSSYEQYF.

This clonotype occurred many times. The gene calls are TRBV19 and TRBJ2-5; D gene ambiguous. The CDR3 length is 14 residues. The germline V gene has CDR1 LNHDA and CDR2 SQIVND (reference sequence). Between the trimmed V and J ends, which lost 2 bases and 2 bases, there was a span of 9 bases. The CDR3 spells CASSISGRQETQYF. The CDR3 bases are TGTGCCAGTAGTATATCGGGTCGGCAAGAGACCCAGTACTTC.

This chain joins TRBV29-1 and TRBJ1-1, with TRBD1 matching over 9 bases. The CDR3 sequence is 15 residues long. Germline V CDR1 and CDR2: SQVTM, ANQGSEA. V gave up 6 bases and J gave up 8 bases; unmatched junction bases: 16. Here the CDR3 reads CSVNPMGQGTGEAFF. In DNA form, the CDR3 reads TGCAGCGTCAACCCCATGGGACAGGGAACTGGGGAAGCTTTCTTT.

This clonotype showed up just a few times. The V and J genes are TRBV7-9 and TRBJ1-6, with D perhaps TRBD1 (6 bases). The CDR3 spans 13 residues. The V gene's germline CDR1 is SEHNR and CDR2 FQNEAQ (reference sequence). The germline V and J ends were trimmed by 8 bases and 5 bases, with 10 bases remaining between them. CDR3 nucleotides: TGTGCCAGCGGGGGGCAGAATAATTCACCCCTCCACTTT. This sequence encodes CASGGQNNSPLHF.

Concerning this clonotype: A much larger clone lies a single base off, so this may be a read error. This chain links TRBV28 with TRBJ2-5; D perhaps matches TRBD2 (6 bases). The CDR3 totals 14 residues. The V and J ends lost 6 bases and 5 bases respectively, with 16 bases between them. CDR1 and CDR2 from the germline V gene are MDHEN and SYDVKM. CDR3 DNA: TGTGCCAGCAGCCTGAGCAGCGGGTGTGAGACCCAGTACTTC. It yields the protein CASSLSSGCETQYF. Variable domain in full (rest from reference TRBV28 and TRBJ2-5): DVKVTQSSRYLVKRTGEKVFLECVQDMDHENMFWYRQDPGLGLRLIYFSYDVKMKEKGDIPEGYSVSREKKERFSLILESASTNQTSMYLCASSLSSGCETQYFGPGTRLLVL.